Shown below are 26 T cell receptor beta chains from a single sample sequenced in a study of blood T cell repertoires in COVID-19. Generated by immunoSEQ multiplex PCR, the TCRdb table keeps only in-frame clones and is missing some. Here the sample spans 150,000 to 200,000 clones, roughly 90% being singletons. The sequencing input was peripheral blood. These receptors were collected from a man between 60 and 70 years old with acute or convalescent COVID-19.

The chain has TRBV30 and TRBJ1-3; no clear D. This CDR3 contains 15 residues. V gave up 2 bases and J gave up 0 bases, with 11 bases separating them. CDR1 and CDR2 from the germline V gene are GTSNPN and SVGIG (reference sequence). Here the CDR3 reads CAWSLAASSGNTIYF. The CDR3 DNA follows: TGTGCCTGGAGTTTGGCAGCGAGCTCTGGAAACACCATATATTTT.

The gene calls are TRBV9 and TRBJ2-7; no definite D call. The CDR3 totals 14 residues. Germline V gives CDR1 SGDLS, CDR2 YYNGEE. V was shortened by 0 bases and J by 5 bases, with 12 bases between the two germline ends. The CDR3 loop is CASSVGAGVHEQYF. DNA for the CDR3: TGTGCCAGCAGCGTAGGGGCAGGCGTCCACGAGCAGTACTTC.

This CDR3 reads CASSLEAESGTEAFF. As DNA, the CDR3 is TGTGCCAGCAGCTTAGAGGCAGAGTCTGGGACTGAAGCTTTCTTT. The chain uses TRBV7-3 and TRBJ1-1; D not certain. Germline CDR1 SGHTA, CDR2 FQGTGA. The V gene lost 2 bases and the J gene lost 5 bases, with 15 bases spanning the gap. The CDR3 totals 15 residues.

The rearrangement joins TRBV5-1 to TRBJ2-2; D is perhaps TRBD2 (5 bases). V was pared by 4 bases and J by 10 bases, with 23 bases between. Germline CDR1 is SGHRS and CDR2 is YFSETQ. The length of the CDR3 is 16 residues. CDR3 DNA sequence: TGCGCCAGCAGCGTTTCGGGGAGCGGTGGGAATGCGGAGCTGTTTTTT. Protein: CASSVSGSGGNAELFF. The variable domain in full, completed from reference TRBV5-1 and TRBJ2-2, reads KAGVTQTPRYLIKTRGQQVTLSCSPISGHRSVSWYQQTPGQGLQFLFEYFSETQRNKGNFPGRFSGRQFSNSRSEMNVSTLELGDSALYLCASSVSGSGGNAELFFGEGSRLTVL.

The V call is TRBV5-1, the J call TRBJ1-1; 8 bases agree with TRBD1. V was clipped by 6 bases and J by 5 bases; unmatched bases: 6. There are 13 residues in the CDR3. Germline V gene data show CDR1 as SGHRS and CDR2 as YFSETQ. The CDR3 coding sequence is TGCGCCAGCACCCGACAGGGGAGGACTGAAGCTTTCTTT. It encodes CASTRQGRTEAFF.

This clone is a singleton in its sample. The chain recombines TRBV5-1 with TRBJ1-2; perhaps TRBD1 as D (5 bases). V lost 5 bases to trimming and J lost 0 bases, with 14 bases between them. From germline, CDR1 is SGHRS and CDR2 YFSETQ. The CDR3 length is 15 residues. CDR3 in amino acids: CASRPPGLTNYGYTF. The CDR3 nucleotides read TGCGCCAGCAGACCCCCGGGACTAACTAACTATGGCTACACCTTC. Complete variable domain (other parts from reference TRBV5-1 and TRBJ1-2): KAGVTQTPRYLIKTRGQQVTLSCSPISGHRSVSWYQQTPGQGLQFLFEYFSETQRNKGNFPGRFSGRQFSNSRSEMNVSTLELGDSALYLCASRPPGLTNYGYTFGSGTRLTVV.

The chain couples TRBV7-9 to TRBJ2-7; TRBD1 agrees at 7 bases. V shed 3 bases, J shed 2 bases, and the junction held 1 base outside the gene matches. Per germline, CDR1 SEHNR and CDR2 FQNEAQ (reference sequence). This CDR3 is 13 amino acids long. CDR3 coding DNA: TGTGCCAGCAGCTTTCAGGGGGCCTACGAGCAGTACTTC. Translating gives CASSFQGAYEQYF.

The J gene is TRBJ2-2, the V gene TRBV24-1; D is undetermined. Germline loops: CDR1 KGHDR, CDR2 SFDVKD. The CDR3 extends over 13 amino acids. Trimming stripped 5 bases from V and 3 bases from J, with 6 bases between. Here the CDR3 reads CATSVPDTGELFF. CDR3 nucleotide sequence: TGTGCCACCAGTGTTCCAGACACCGGGGAGCTGTTTTTT.

This chain links TRBV2 with TRBJ2-6, with a tentative D call TRBD1 (5 bases). CDR3 size: 14 residues. V lost 7 bases and J lost 1, with 8 bases in between. The V gene's germline CDR1 is SNHLY and CDR2 FYNNEI. Here the CDR3 DNA reads TGTGCCAGCATGGCAGGGTCTGGGGCCAACGTCCTGACTTTC. This gives the protein CASMAGSGANVLTF.

CDR3 coding DNA: TGTGCCAGCCAGACAGGGATTAATTCACCCCTCCACTTT. Translated: CASQTGINSPLHF. The chain employs TRBV11-1 and TRBJ1-6; 7 bases map to TRBD1. This CDR3 contains 13 residues. V shed 8 bases and J 6 bases; nucleotides not matched to a gene: 4. The germline gives CDR1 SGHAT, CDR2 FQDESV (reference sequence).

This chain joins TRBV2 and TRBJ1-5; D is possibly TRBD1 (5 bases). Trimming took off 1 base at V and 1 base at J, with 8 bases between the two ends. Germline V lookup: CDR1 SNHLY, CDR2 FYNNEI. CDR3 length: 15 amino acids. The CDR3 DNA reads as TGTGCCAGCAGTGAAGAGGCAGGGAGCAATCAGCCCCAGCATTTT. Translation: CASSEEAGSNQPQHF.

This clone was recorded a few times. The chain joins TRBV5-4 to TRBJ1-2, with D perhaps matching TRBD1 (5 bases). Trimming removed 1 base at V and 0 bases at J, with 7 bases between. Germline V gene lookup returns CDR1 SGHNT and CDR2 YYREEE (reference sequence). The CDR3 length is 14 residues. CDR3 nucleotides: TGTGCCAGCAGCTTGCAGGGATCTAACTATGGCTACACCTTC. This gives the protein CASSLQGSNYGYTF.

The gene calls are TRBV5-1 and TRBJ2-1, with 10 positions matching TRBD1. Losses at the gene ends were 9 bases for V and 4 bases for J; bases not matched to a gene: 10. The germline gives CDR1 SGHRS, CDR2 YFSETQ. The CDR3 is 15 residues long. CDR3 amino acids: CATSAGTGDYNEQFF. CDR3 DNA sequence: TGCGCCACCTCAGCCGGGACAGGGGATTACAATGAGCAGTTCTTC.

The V gene is TRBV9, the J gene TRBJ1-3, with a weak D call TRBD1 (6 bases). The V gene's germline CDR1 is SGDLS and CDR2 YYNGEE. V was pared by 4 bases and J by 11 bases, with 16 bases between. This CDR3 spans 13 amino acids. Written as DNA, the CDR3 is TGTGCCAGCAGCCCCGATTTTACAGGGCCCATATATTTT. This gives the protein CASSPDFTGPIYF.

The chain carries TRBV24-1 and TRBJ1-2, with a possible D match to TRBD1 (5 bases). V shed 7 bases and J shed 11 bases, with 13 bases lying between them. The V gene's germline CDR1 is KGHDR and CDR2 SFDVKD. The length of the CDR3 is 11 residues. The CDR3 coding sequence is TGTGCCACCAGCTCGGCGGGGGTGTACACCTTC. Protein: CATSSAGVYTF.

The V call is TRBV5-1, the J call TRBJ1-6; 10 bases are a match to TRBD1. The CDR3 totals 15 residues. Trimming cost V 4 bases and J 9 bases; bases outside gene matches: 7. CDR1 is SGHRS and CDR2 is YFSETQ in the germline V gene. CDR3 loop: CASSSPGQGSSPLHF. CDR3 DNA sequence: TGCGCCAGCAGCAGTCCGGGACAGGGGAGTTCACCCCTCCACTTT.

The V call is TRBV7-3, the J call TRBJ1-5; 10 nucleotides line up with TRBD1. V lost 2 bases, J lost 6 bases, and 4 bases stayed unmatched. Germline CDR1 and CDR2: SGHTA and FQGTGA. The CDR3 has 15 amino acids. The CDR3 region is CASSLGTGEGQPQHF. The CDR3 bases are TGTGCCAGCAGCTTAGGGACAGGGGAAGGTCAGCCCCAGCATTTT.

The chain uses TRBV20-1 and TRBJ1-6; D is possibly TRBD1 (5 bases). The CDR3 loop spans 16 amino acids. Looked up from germline, CDR1 is DFQATT and CDR2 is SNEGSKA (reference sequence). Between the trimmed V and J ends, which lost 3 bases and 5 bases, there was a span of 17 bases. CDR3 sequence (DNA): TGCAGTGCTAGTTTGGGGGGAGTGCGGCATAATTCACCCCTCCACTTT. Protein sequence: CSASLGGVRHNSPLHF.

The chain uses TRBV4-2 and TRBJ1-2, with 9 bases fitting TRBD1. CDR1 and CDR2 (germline): LGHNA, YNFKEQ. After removal of 4 bases from V and 5 bases from J, the junction contained 5 bases not matched to a gene. This CDR3 is built from 14 residues. The CDR3 coding sequence is TGTGCCAGCAGCCCAGGGGGGACAGGGTATGGCTACACCTTC. The encoded protein is CASSPGGTGYGYTF.

The chain is built from TRBV9 and TRBJ1-5; no firm D call. Per germline, CDR1 SGDLS and CDR2 YYNGEE. Trimming stripped 5 bases from V and 2 bases from J, with 14 bases between. CDR3 length equals 15 residues. CDR3 in DNA: TGTGCCAGCAGTTCTACAGCTACACGCAATCAGCCCCAGCATTTT. Its protein product is CASSSTATRNQPQHF.

V and J are TRBV9 and TRBJ2-5; D is ambiguous. The CDR3 sequence is 13 residues long. Germline V gives CDR1 SGDLS, CDR2 YYNGEE. Trimming took off 3 bases at V and 4 bases at J, with 10 bases between the two ends. The CDR3 here is CASSESPPETQYF. CDR3 sequence (DNA): TGTGCCAGCAGCGAGAGCCCTCCAGAGACCCAGTACTTC.

V is TRBV6-5 and J is TRBJ2-1, with 7 bases lining up with TRBD2. CDR1 MNHEY and CDR2 SVGAGI come from the germline V gene. The V segment lost 9 bases and the J segment 0 bases; nucleotides outside the gene matches: 8. This CDR3 comprises 15 residues. The CDR3 protein is CASFRPGGSYNEQFF. CDR3 nucleotide sequence: TGTGCCAGTTTCCGACCGGGGGGCTCCTACAATGAGCAGTTCTTC.

The rearrangement joins TRBV5-5 to TRBJ2-3, with no clear D. Germline CDR1 and CDR2: SGHKS and YYEKEE (reference sequence). CDR3 length: 10 residues. V was shortened by 6 bases and J by 5 bases, with 4 bases between the two germline ends. The CDR3 sequence: CASIRDTQYF. Written as DNA, the CDR3 is TGTGCCAGCATCAGAGATACGCAGTATTTT. Based on the CDR3 plus reference TRBV5-5 and TRBJ2-3, the full variable domain is DAGVTQSPTHLIKTRGQQVTLRCSPISGHKSVSWYQQVLGQGPQFIFQYYEKEERGRGNFPDRFSARQFPNYSSELNVNALLLGDSALYLCASIRDTQYFGPGTRLTVL.

This chain uses TRBV5-1 with TRBJ2-2; possible D gene TRBD2, 5 bases. V shed 4 bases and J shed 1 base, with 17 bases lying between them. The CDR3 consists of 17 residues. Germline CDR1 is SGHRS and CDR2 is YFSETQ. Written as DNA, the CDR3 is TGCGCCAGCAGCCAGCGAGGTGGAGGACTGAACACCGGGGAGCTGTTTTTT. This encodes CASSQRGGGLNTGELFF.

The genes are TRBV4-2 and TRBJ1-2, with D perhaps TRBD1 (6 bases). The V end was cut by 5 bases, the J end by 2 bases, with 15 bases between. The CDR3 sequence is 15 residues long. Germline CDR1 and CDR2: LGHNA and YNFKEQ. The CDR3 bases are TGTGCCAGCAGCTCTGAAGGACAGAGCAACTATGGCTACACCTTC. It codes for CASSSEGQSNYGYTF.

The chain has TRBV30 and TRBJ1-2; D uncertain. Deletions cut 5 bases from V and 8 bases from J, with 12 bases between. The CDR3 length is 11 residues. Germline CDR1 and CDR2: GTSNPN and SVGIG (reference sequence). This CDR3 is CAWDPPGGYTF. In DNA, the CDR3 is TGTGCCTGGGACCCGCCGGGGGGCTACACCTTC.